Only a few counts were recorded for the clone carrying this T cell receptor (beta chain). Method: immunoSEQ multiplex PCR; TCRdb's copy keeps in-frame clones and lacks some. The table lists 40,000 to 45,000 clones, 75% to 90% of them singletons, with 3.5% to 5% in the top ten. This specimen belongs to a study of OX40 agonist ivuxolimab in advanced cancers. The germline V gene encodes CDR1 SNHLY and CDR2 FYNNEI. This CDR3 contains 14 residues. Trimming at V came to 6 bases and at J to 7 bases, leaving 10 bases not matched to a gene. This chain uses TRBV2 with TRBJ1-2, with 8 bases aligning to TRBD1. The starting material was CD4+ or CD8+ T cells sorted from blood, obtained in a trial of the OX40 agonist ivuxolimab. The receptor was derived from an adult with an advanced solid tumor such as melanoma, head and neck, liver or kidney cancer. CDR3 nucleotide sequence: TGTGCCAGCAGGCCCGGGCAGGGGGCGAGTGGCTACACCTTC. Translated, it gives CASRPGQGASGYTF.